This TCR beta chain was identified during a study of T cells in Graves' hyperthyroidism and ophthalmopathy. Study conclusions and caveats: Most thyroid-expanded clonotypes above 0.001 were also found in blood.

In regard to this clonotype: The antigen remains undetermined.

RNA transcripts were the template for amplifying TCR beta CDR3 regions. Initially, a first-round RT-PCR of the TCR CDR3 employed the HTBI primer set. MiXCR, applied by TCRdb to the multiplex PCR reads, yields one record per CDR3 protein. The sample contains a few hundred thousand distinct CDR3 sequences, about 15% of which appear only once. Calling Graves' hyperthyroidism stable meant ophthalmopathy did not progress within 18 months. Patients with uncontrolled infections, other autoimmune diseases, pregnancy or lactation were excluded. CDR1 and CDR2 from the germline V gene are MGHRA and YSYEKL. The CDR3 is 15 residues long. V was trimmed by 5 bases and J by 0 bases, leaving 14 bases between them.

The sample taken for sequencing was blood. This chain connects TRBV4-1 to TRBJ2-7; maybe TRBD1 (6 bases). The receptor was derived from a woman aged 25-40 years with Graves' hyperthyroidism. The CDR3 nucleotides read TGCGCCAGCAGCAACGGACAGAGCCTCTCCTACGAGCAGTACTTC. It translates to CASSNGQSLSYEQYF.